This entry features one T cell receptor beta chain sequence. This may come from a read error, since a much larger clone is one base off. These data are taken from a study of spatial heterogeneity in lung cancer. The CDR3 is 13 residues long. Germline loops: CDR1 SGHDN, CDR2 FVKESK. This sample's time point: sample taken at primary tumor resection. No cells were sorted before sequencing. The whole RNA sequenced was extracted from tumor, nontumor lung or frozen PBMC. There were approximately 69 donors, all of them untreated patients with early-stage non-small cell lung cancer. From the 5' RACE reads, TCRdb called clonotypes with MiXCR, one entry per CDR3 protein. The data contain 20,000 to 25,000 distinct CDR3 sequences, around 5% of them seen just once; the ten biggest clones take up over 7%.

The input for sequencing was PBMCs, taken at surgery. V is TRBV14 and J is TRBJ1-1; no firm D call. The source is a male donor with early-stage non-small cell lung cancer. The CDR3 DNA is TGTGTCAGCAGCCGACACTTGAACACTGAAGCTTTCTTT. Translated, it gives CVSSRHLNTEAFF.